The present T cell receptor (beta chain) was sequenced within a study of CD8 T cells in ankylosing spondylitis. Germline loops: CDR1 SGDLS, CDR2 YYNGEE. This CDR3 region has 15 residues. Trimming pared 3 bases from V and 4 bases from J, leaving 13 bases between. In TCRdb, the 5' RACE reads were re-called with MiXCR into one record per CDR3 protein. The repertoire holds roughly 700,000 distinct CDR3 sequences, 15% to 20% seen once, with under 20% in the top ten. This clonotype was picked up a small number of times. Its antigen remains unidentified. Study results and caveats: Disease-linked clones displayed a CD8+ phenotype and appeared relatively rarely in peripheral blood. Ankylosing spondylitis blood appeared to be characterized by a TCR beta motif of eight highly homologous variants.

The chain employs TRBV9 and TRBJ2-2; either TRBD1 or TRBD2 may supply D (5 bases each). The sequenced sample consisted of blood, either unsorted or a sorted T cell fraction (not recorded which). This receptor was identified in a male donor with ankylosing spondylitis. The CDR3 spells CASSEGPPVTGELFF. The CDR3 DNA follows: TGTGCCAGCAGCGAGGGACCCCCCGTCACCGGGGAGCTGTTTTTT. The full variable domain, in which reference TRBV9 and TRBJ2-2 provide the parts outside the CDR3, is DSGVTQTPKHLITATGQRVTLRCSPRSGDLSVYWYQQSLDQGLQFLIQYYNGEERAKGNILERFSAQQFPDLHSELNLSSLELGDSALYFCASSEGPPVTGELFFGEGSRLTVL.